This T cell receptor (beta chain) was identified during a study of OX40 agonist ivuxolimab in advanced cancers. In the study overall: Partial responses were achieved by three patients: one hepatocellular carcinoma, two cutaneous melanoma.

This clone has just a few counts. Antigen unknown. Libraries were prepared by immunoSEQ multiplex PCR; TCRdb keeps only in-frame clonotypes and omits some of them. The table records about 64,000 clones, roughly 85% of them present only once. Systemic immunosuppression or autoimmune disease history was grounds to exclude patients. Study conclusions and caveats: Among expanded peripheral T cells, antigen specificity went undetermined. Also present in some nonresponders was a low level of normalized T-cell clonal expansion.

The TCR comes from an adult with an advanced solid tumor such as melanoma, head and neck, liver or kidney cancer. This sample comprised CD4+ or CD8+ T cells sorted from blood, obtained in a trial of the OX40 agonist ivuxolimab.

This CDR3 reads CASSWDRGGSPLHF. CDR3 bases: TGTGCCAGCAGCTGGGACAGGGGAGGATCACCCCTCCACTTT. The chain links TRBV13 to TRBJ1-6; 10 bases are a match to TRBD1. The V gene end was trimmed by 4 bases and the J gene end by 10 bases; junction bases not matched to a gene: 4. Germline lookup yields CDR1 PRHDT and CDR2 FYEKMQ (reference sequence). The CDR3 consists of 14 residues.